This T cell receptor (beta chain) was retrieved from a study of low-dose radiotherapy and immunotherapy resistance in tumors. Study as a whole: Oral administration of aspirin 300 mg daily occurred for four cycles, commencing at cycle 1 day 1.

First-strand cDNA used TRAV- and TRBV-specific primers, covering alpha and beta chains. TCRs underwent 15 to 25 PCR cycles of amplification with a constant-region primer and V-primer adapter. mRNA that had been isolated underwent amplification through in vitro transcription. TCRdb reprocessed the reads via MiXCR and lists one record per CDR3 protein. Among roughly 95,000 distinct CDR3 sequences, about 20% were seen once, and the ten largest hold roughly 12%. As to time point: after trial treatment. Regarding treatment: LDRT plus nivolumab, ipilimumab, low-dose cyclophosphamide and aspirin (RACIN trial). Patients who could take part had advanced solid tumors with no tumor-infiltrating lymphocytes. CDR3 size: 14 residues. Germline V gives CDR1 SGHVS, CDR2 FNYEAQ. Many counts were recorded for this clonotype. One junction end disagrees with the germline gene, perhaps due to a read error.

The sequences come from PBMCs, collected after low-dose radiotherapy plus immunotherapy. The TCR sequence derives from a female donor with ovarian cancer. The chain is built from TRBV7-6 and TRBJ2-3; possible D gene TRBD1, 6 bases. The CDR3 bases are TGCGCCAGCAGCTTGGGGGCTTACACAGATACGCAGTATTTT. Translated: CASSLGAYTDTQYF.